The clone carrying this T cell receptor beta chain was counted only a few times. Its antigen is not known. The CDR3 length is 14 residues. V dropped 3 bases and J dropped 6; count of bases not matched to a gene: 4. In germline, CDR1 is SGHAT, CDR2 FQNNGV. Via the markers CD45RO/CCR7/CD25/CD127/CD95/CD27, stem cell-like memory, regulatory, central memory and naive CD4+ cells were sorted. Populations isolated by sorting all had purity greater than 95%. The data originate from a study of beta chain features in type 1 diabetes. Looking at the study overall: There were approximately 100 million sorted cells examined across all samples.

Sequencing targeted expressed TCRB transcripts, as all isolated RNA had been reverse transcribed. Assay: immunoSEQ multiplex PCR; the TCRdb copy retains only in-frame clones and omits some. Here the sample spans some 700,000 clones, roughly an eighth being singletons. Study-level results: It was not settled here whether HLA type affects TCRB rearrangement. Type 1 diabetes patients had TCRB CDR3s that were shorter (moderately but significantly so) in all four CD4+ subsets.

J is TRBJ2-4 and V is TRBV11-2, with 8 bases matching TRBD1. The TCR originated in a man in his late teens or twenties with type 1 diabetes. The sample comprised naive CD4+ T cells from blood. The CDR3 loop reads CASSFGQGGNIQYF. In DNA, the CDR3 is TGTGCCAGCAGCTTCGGACAGGGAGGAAACATTCAGTACTTC.